One sample yielded the 22 T cell receptor beta chains listed below, sequenced in a study of a mutant IDH1 vaccine in newly diagnosed glioma. Time point reported: week 47, end of study. Doses comprised 300 ug of mutant IDH1 20-mer peptide each, plus topical imiquimod. Here immunoSEQ multiplex PCR was the method, and the copy in TCRdb shows in-frame clones only, minus some. This sample yields 75,000 to 95,000 clones, of which roughly 89% are seen a single time; 0.75% to 0.95% belongs to the top ten. For these TCRs, the target antigens are not known. The source material was PBMCs, sampled from a glioma patient whose treatment included an IDH1 peptide vaccine. These receptors came from a woman aged 45-65 years with glioma.

The rearrangement links TRBV5-1 to TRBJ2-5, with a weak D call TRBD1 (6 bases). Trimming took 4 bases from V and 2 from J, leaving 12 bases between them. The CDR3 loop spans 14 amino acids. Per the germline V gene, CDR1 is SGHRS and CDR2 is YFSETQ. The CDR3 coding sequence is TGCGCCAGCAGCCCCGGGACATCGCAAGAGACCCAGTACTTC. Translated: CASSPGTSQETQYF.

The chain is built from TRBV9 and TRBJ2-3, with TRBD2 matching 12 bases. V gave up 3 bases and J gave up 4 bases; unmatched junction bases: 3. Germline CDR1 and CDR2: SGDLS and YYNGEE. The CDR3 runs to 15 residues. The CDR3 nucleotides are TGTGCCAGCAGCGCTAGCGGGAGGGTTTCAGATACGCAGTATTTT. Its translation is CASSASGRVSDTQYF.

The rearrangement joins TRBV7-9 to TRBJ2-7, with D possibly being TRBD1 (6 bases). Looked up from germline, CDR1 is SEHNR and CDR2 is FQNEAQ (reference sequence). V lost 3 bases to trimming and J lost 3 bases, with 21 bases between them. There are 17 residues in the CDR3. CDR3 nucleotides: TGTGCCAGCAGCTTGTTCCACGGTAGACAGGCACACTACGAGCAGTACTTC. Amino acid sequence: CASSLFHGRQAHYEQYF.

The gene calls are TRBV18 and TRBJ1-1; 7 bases agree with TRBD1. V was clipped by 3 bases and J by 1 base; unmatched bases: 2. This CDR3 has 14 residues. Germline V gene data show CDR1 as KGHSH and CDR2 as LQKENI. CDR3 DNA: TGTGCCAGCTCACCCAGGGGGGGGAACACTGAAGCTTTCTTT. Translating it yields CASSPRGGNTEAFF. The entire variable domain, with the rest obtained from reference TRBV18 and TRBJ1-1, is as follows: NAGVMQNPRHLVRRRGQEARLRCSPMKGHSHVYWYRQLPEEGLKFMVYLQKENIIDESGMPKERFSAEFPKEGPSILRIQQVVRGDSAAYFCASSPRGGNTEAFFGQGTRLTVV.

The chain carries TRBV6-6 and TRBJ1-5; 7 nucleotides agree with TRBD1. CDR3 length: 15 residues. V dropped 6 bases and J dropped 5; count of bases not matched to a gene: 10. The V gene's germline CDR1 is MNHNY and CDR2 SVGAGI (reference sequence). The CDR3 loop is CASSEGAGTDQPQHF. For the CDR3, the DNA is TGTGCCAGCAGCGAGGGGGCGGGGACGGATCAGCCCCAGCATTTT.

The rearrangement links TRBV5-6 to TRBJ2-5; D is undetermined. CDR3 length equals 13 residues. V was pared by 4 bases and J by 1 base, with 8 bases between. Germline V gene sequence: CDR1 SGHDT, CDR2 YYEEEE. In DNA form, the CDR3 reads TGTGCCAGCAGCCGGACGGTCCAAGAGACCCAGTACTTC. Translated: CASSRTVQETQYF.

The chain links TRBV21-1 to TRBJ2-7; no DNA check was done on the table's D call, TRBD1. TRBV21-1 is listed as a pseudogene. The CDR3 length is 16 residues. CDR3 nucleotides: TGTGCCAGCAGCAAAGGTAAAGGGGGCGCAGGATACGAGCAGTACTTC. Encoded protein: CASSKGKGGAGYEQYF.

This clone was counted only a few times. The chain has TRBV28 and TRBJ2-3; TRBD2 might be the D (6 bases). Trimming took 5 bases from V and 2 from J, leaving 17 bases between them. This CDR3 contains 16 residues. CDR1 and CDR2 from the germline V gene are MDHEN and SYDVKM. CDR3 coding DNA: TGTGCCAGCAGTCCATTCGACTTAGCGGACACAGATACGCAGTATTTT. As protein: CASSPFDLADTDTQYF.

The chain joins TRBV20-1 to TRBJ2-3; weak D call: TRBD2 (6 bases). The germline V gene encodes CDR1 DFQATT and CDR2 SNEGSKA (reference sequence). The CDR3 spans 11 residues. V was clipped by 3 bases and J by 6 bases, with 7 bases between them. The CDR3 loop is CSASRGDTQYF. CDR3 nucleotide sequence: TGCAGTGCTAGTCGGGGGGATACGCAGTATTTT.

This sequence joins TRBV27 and TRBJ2-1, with 10 bases fitting TRBD2. Trimming removed 5 bases from V and 6 bases from J; junction bases left unmatched: 4. The CDR3 consists of 14 residues. Germline V gene data show CDR1 as MNHEY and CDR2 as SMNVEV (reference sequence). CDR3 in DNA: TGTGCCAGCAGTCCCGGGACTAGCGCCAATGAGCAGTTCTTC. Translating it yields CASSPGTSANEQFF.

The gene calls are TRBV5-1 and TRBJ1-1, with D uncertain. Looked up from germline, CDR1 is SGHRS and CDR2 is YFSETQ. The ends were cut back, 0 bases at V and 8 bases at J, with 14 bases in the middle. CDR3 length equals 14 residues. CDR3 coding DNA: TGCGCCAGCAGCTTGGATAGGGCTGCGACAGAAGCTTTCTTT. Its protein is CASSLDRAATEAFF.

This rearrangement joins TRBV27 to TRBJ2-7, with D maybe TRBD1 (5 bases). CDR1 is MNHEY, CDR2 SMNVEV, per germline (reference sequence). The CDR3 runs to 15 residues. V lost 0 bases to trimming and J lost 4 bases, with 13 bases between them. The CDR3 loop reads CASSLSQGGLYEQYF. The CDR3 coding sequence is TGTGCCAGCAGTTTATCCCAGGGTGGGTTGTACGAGCAGTACTTC.

CDR3 region: CASSTRLAGVHEQFF. The CDR3 DNA reads TGTGCCAGCAGCACCAGACTAGCGGGAGTACATGAGCAGTTCTTC. V and J are TRBV28 and TRBJ2-1; TRBD2 matches at 12 bases. The junction had 8 bases not matched to a gene; V was cut back by 6 bases and J by 8 bases. The CDR3 has 15 amino acids. In germline, CDR1 is MDHEN, CDR2 SYDVKM.

V and J are TRBV28 and TRBJ1-2; 8 bases agree with TRBD1. The CDR3 is 14 residues long. Germline lookup yields CDR1 MDHEN and CDR2 SYDVKM. After removal of 6 bases from V and 8 bases from J, the junction contained 11 bases not matched to a gene. DNA of the CDR3: TGTGCCAGCAGCCAGACCAGGGGGCTAGGGGGCTACACCTTC. As protein: CASSQTRGLGGYTF.

The chain couples TRBV27 to TRBJ2-7, with 7 nucleotides matching TRBD2. The germline V gene has CDR1 MNHEY and CDR2 SMNVEV (reference sequence). The CDR3 extends over 14 amino acids. V lost 7 bases to trimming and J lost 3 bases; unmatched junction nucleotides: 9. The CDR3 bases are TGTGCCAGCACTTACCCCCGGACTAGCTACGAGCAGTACTTC. Translation gives CASTYPRTSYEQYF.

This chain links TRBV5-5 with TRBJ1-2, with 10 bases lining up with TRBD1. CDR1 and CDR2 from the germline V gene are SGHKS and YYEKEE (reference sequence). The CDR3 is 15 residues long. V shed 3 bases, J shed 5 bases, and the junction held 7 bases outside the gene matches. The CDR3: CASSSQGQGGYGYTF. The DNA of the CDR3 is TGTGCCAGCAGCTCTCAAGGACAGGGGGGATATGGCTACACCTTC.

The chain recombines TRBV2 with TRBJ2-3; the match to TRBD2 covers 13 bases. The CDR3 sequence is 15 residues long. With V trimmed by 6 bases and J by 2 bases, 2 bases remained unmatched. CDR1 SNHLY and CDR2 FYNNEI come from the germline V gene. The CDR3 region has the DNA TGTGCCAGCAGCGGACTAGCGGGAGTCACAGATACGCAGTATTTT. Translated, it gives CASSGLAGVTDTQYF.

This chain joins TRBV13 and TRBJ1-3; 9 nucleotides align to TRBD1. From germline, CDR1 is PRHDT and CDR2 FYEKMQ (reference sequence). The CDR3 is made up of 16 amino acids. V shed 0 bases, J shed 2 bases, and the junction held 2 bases outside the gene matches. In DNA, the CDR3 is TGTGCCAGCAGCTTAGGGGGACAGGGTGCTGGAAACACCATATATTTT. Protein: CASSLGGQGAGNTIYF.

The chain joins TRBV9 to TRBJ2-5, with D perhaps matching TRBD2 (6 bases). The J call could be wrong; TRBJ2-7 is a better fit for the DNA end. Germline values: CDR1 SGDLS, CDR2 YYNGEE. This CDR3 region has 14 residues. The CDR3 nucleotides read TGTGCCAGCAGCCCCTGGAATAGCGGCTACGAGCAGTACTTC. Translation: CASSPWNSGYEQYF.

The CDR3 DNA is TGTGCCAGCAGCTTAGGGATAGCGGGATTCACAGATACGCAGTATTTT. Translation: CASSLGIAGFTDTQYF. V usage is TRBV7-3 and J usage is TRBJ2-3, with 8 positions matching TRBD2. This CDR3 is 16 amino acids long. The ends lost 2 bases at V and 2 bases at J; junction bases unmatched: 6. Germline V gene data show CDR1 as SGHTA and CDR2 as FQGTGA.

The rearrangement links TRBV27 to TRBJ1-1; 8 nucleotides agree with TRBD1. CDR3 length: 14 residues. Germline V gene lookup returns CDR1 MNHEY and CDR2 SMNVEV (reference sequence). V shed 6 bases, J shed 7 bases, and the junction held 10 bases outside the gene matches. CDR3 sequence (DNA): TGTGCCAGCAGGCTATCAGGGGGCAGGGATGAAGCTTTCTTT. Protein sequence: CASRLSGGRDEAFF.

The V and J genes are TRBV7-9 and TRBJ2-2, with 8 bases identical to TRBD1. The ends lost 5 bases at V and 6 bases at J; junction bases unmatched: 5. Germline V gene data show CDR1 as SEHNR and CDR2 as FQNEAQ (reference sequence). There are 14 residues in the CDR3. The CDR3 nucleotides are TGTGCCAGCAGCCTCAGACAGGGGCCCGGGGAGCTGTTTTTT. It specifies CASSLRQGPGELFF.